This TCR beta chain was captured in a study of blood T cell repertoires in COVID-19. Study-level background: COVID-19 samples from acute and convalescent phases originated in the United States, Italy and Spain. T cells, B-cell-depleted T cells, or PBMCs provided the cDNA or gDNA that served as material.

Original data processing: Cell counts per sample came from amplifying reference gene primers. Using immunoSEQ multiplex PCR, the repertoire was profiled, and TCRdb retains in-frame clones only, with some absent. That table furnishes V, J and clone size, whereas the DNA furnished D and trimming. The table lists around 200,000 clones, more than 75% of them singletons, with around 5% in the top ten. The V gene end was trimmed by 9 bases and the J gene end by 1 base; junction bases not matched to a gene: 7. Germline assignment: CDR1 SNHLY and CDR2 FYNNEI. The CDR3 covers 16 residues. Input material: PBMCs or T cells enriched from blood (not recorded which). The sequence was obtained from a middle-aged man with acute COVID-19. V gene TRBV2 combines with J gene TRBJ2-6, with 9 bases fitting TRBD1. CDR3 sequence: CASLWDRASGANVLTF. CDR3 in DNA: TGTGCCAGTCTATGGGACAGGGCATCTGGGGCCAACGTCCTGACTTTC.